This TCR beta chain stems from a study of Graves' ophthalmopathy and Graves' hyperthyroidism. The authors amplified TCR beta CDR3 regions from RNA transcripts. HTBI-primed first-round RT-PCR preceded second-round multiplex PCR. TCRdb itself ran the multiplex PCR reads through MiXCR, one entry per CDR3 protein. The sample has some 520,000 distinct CDR3 sequences, roughly an eighth seen once. Ophthalmopathy donors were characterized by moderate-to-severe activity, CAS of at least 3, NOSPECS of at least 4, and duration under 3 months. The authors isolated PBMCs from around 10 ml of fresh peripheral blood. General study results and limits: Progression of ophthalmopathy was predicted by the model with 65% to 71% sensitivity and around 72% specificity.

This clonotype has a count of ten or more. Its antigen is still unknown. CDR1 is WNHNN, CDR2 SYGVQD, per germline (reference sequence). CDR3 length: 13 amino acids. The V and J ends lost 6 bases and 6 bases, in that order; junction bases with no gene match: 7. The specimen sequenced was blood. The chain recombines TRBV10-1 with TRBJ1-1; 7 positions agree with TRBD1. This sequence was found in a woman in her twenties or thirties with Graves' ophthalmopathy. The CDR3 region has the DNA TGCGCCAGCAGGAGACGGACAGGCCCTGAAGCTTTCTTT. This gives the protein CASRRRTGPEAFF.